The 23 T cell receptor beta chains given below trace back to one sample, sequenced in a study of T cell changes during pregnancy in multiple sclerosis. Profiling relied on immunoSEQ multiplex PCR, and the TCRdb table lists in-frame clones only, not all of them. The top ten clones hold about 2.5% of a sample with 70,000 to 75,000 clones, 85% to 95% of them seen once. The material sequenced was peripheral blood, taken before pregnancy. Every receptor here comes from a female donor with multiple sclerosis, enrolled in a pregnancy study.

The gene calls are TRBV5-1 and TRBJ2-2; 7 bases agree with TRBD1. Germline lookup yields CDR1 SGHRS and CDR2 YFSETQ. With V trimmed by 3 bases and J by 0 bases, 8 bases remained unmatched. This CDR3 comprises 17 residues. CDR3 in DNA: TGCGCCAGCAGCTCCAAACAGGGGTTCGCGAACACCGGGGAGCTGTTTTTT. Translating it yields CASSSKQGFANTGELFF.

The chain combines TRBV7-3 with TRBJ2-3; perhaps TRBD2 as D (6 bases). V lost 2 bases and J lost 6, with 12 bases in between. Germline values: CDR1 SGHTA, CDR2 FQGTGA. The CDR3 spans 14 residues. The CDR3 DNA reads TGTGCCAGCAGCTTAGCGGGGCAAGGGGATACGCAGTATTTT. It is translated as CASSLAGQGDTQYF.

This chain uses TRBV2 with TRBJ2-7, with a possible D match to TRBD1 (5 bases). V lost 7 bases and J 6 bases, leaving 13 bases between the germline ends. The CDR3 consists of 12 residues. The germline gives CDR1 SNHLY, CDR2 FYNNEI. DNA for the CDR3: TGTGCCAGCATAAATACAGGAATCGAGCAGTACTTC. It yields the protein CASINTGIEQYF.

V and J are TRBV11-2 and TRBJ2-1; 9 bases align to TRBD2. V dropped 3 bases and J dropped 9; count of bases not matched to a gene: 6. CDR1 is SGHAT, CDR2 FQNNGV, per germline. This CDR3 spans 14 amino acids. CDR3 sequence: CASSFGGRAGEQFF. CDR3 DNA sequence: TGTGCCAGCAGCTTCGGCGGGAGGGCAGGTGAGCAGTTCTTC.

The CDR3 loop is CASSSRKTGVYTEAFF. The CDR3 nucleotides are TGTGCCAGCAGCTCCCGAAAGACAGGGGTGTACACTGAAGCTTTCTTT. The V gene is TRBV7-2, the J gene TRBJ1-1, with 8 bases lining up with TRBD1. CDR1 and CDR2 from the germline V gene are SGHTA and FQGNSA. Trimming removed 4 bases from V and 3 bases from J; junction bases left unmatched: 10. This CDR3 has 16 amino acids.

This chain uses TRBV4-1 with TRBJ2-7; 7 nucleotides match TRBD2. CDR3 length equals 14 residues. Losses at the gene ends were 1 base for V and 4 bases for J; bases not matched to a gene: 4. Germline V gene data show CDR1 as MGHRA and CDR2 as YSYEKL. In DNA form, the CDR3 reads TGCGCCAGCAGCCAAGTGGGGACTAATTACGAGCAGTACTTC. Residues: CASSQVGTNYEQYF.

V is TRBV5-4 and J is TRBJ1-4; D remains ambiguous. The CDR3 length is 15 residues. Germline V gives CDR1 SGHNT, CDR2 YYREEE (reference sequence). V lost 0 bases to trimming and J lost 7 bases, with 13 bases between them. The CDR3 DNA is TGTGCCAGCAGCTTGGACTTAGCGAAGGGTGAAAAACTGTTTTTT. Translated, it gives CASSLDLAKGEKLFF.

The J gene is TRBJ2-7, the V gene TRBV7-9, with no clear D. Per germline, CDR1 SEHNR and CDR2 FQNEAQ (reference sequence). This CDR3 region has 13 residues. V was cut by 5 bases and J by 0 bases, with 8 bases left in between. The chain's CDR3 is CASSPPSSYEQYF. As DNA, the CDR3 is TGTGCCAGCAGCCCCCCCAGCTCCTACGAGCAGTACTTC.

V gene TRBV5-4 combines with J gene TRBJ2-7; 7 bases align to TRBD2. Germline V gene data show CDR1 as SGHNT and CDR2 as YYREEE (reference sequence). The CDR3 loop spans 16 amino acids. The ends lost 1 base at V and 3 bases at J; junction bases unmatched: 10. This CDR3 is CASSLFGLADYYEQYF. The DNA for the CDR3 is TGTGCCAGCAGCTTGTTTGGCCTAGCGGACTACTACGAGCAGTACTTC.

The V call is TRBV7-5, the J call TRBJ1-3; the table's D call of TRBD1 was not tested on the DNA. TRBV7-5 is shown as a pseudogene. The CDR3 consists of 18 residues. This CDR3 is CARSPTGTGPEFGNTIYF. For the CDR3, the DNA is TGTGCCAGAAGCCCTACCGGGACAGGGCCCGAGTTTGGAAACACCATATATTTT.

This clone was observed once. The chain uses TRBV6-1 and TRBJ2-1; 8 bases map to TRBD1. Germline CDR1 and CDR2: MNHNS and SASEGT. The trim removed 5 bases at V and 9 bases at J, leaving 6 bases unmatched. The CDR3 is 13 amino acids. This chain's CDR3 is CASSRTGSGEQFF. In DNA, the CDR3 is TGTGCCAGCAGTAGGACAGGGAGTGGTGAGCAGTTCTTC.

CDR3 in amino acids: CASSFSGSAFNEQFF. Here the CDR3 DNA reads TGCGCCAGCAGCTTTAGCGGGAGTGCTTTCAATGAGCAGTTCTTC. The chain combines TRBV5-1 with TRBJ2-1; 9 nucleotides align to TRBD2. Trimming took 2 bases from V and 6 from J; bases not matched to a gene: 6. Germline CDR1 reads SGHRS; CDR2 reads YFSETQ. There are 15 residues in the CDR3. Based on the CDR3 plus reference TRBV5-1 and TRBJ2-1, the full variable domain is KAGVTQTPRYLIKTRGQQVTLSCSPISGHRSVSWYQQTPGQGLQFLFEYFSETQRNKGNFPGRFSGRQFSNSRSEMNVSTLELGDSALYLCASSFSGSAFNEQFFGPGTRLTVL.

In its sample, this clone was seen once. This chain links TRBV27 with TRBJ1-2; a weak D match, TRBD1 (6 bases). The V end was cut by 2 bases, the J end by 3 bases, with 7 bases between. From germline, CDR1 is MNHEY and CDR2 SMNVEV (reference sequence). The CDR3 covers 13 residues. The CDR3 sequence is CASSLKGDYGYTF. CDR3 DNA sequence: TGTGCCAGCAGTTTAAAGGGGGACTATGGCTACACCTTC.

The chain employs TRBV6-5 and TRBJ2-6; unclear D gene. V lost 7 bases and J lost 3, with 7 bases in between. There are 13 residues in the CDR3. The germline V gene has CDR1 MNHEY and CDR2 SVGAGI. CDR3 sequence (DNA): TGTGCCAGCACCAATGTTGGGGCCAACGTCCTGACTTTC. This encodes CASTNVGANVLTF.

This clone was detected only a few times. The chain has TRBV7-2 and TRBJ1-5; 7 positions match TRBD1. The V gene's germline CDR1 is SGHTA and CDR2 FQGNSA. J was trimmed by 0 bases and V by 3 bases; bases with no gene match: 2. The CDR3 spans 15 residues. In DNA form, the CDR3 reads TGTGCCAGCAGCTTGACAGGGAATAGCAATCAGCCCCAGCATTTT. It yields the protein CASSLTGNSNQPQHF.

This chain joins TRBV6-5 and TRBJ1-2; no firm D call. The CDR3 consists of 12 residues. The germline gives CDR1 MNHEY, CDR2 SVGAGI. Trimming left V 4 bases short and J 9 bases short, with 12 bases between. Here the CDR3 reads CASSSDTGRYTF. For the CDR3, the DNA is TGTGCCAGCAGTTCCGACACCGGCCGCTACACCTTC.

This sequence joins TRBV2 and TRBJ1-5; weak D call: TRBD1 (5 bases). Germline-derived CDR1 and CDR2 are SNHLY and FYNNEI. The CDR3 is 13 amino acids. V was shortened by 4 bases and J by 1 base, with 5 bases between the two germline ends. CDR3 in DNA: TGTGCCAGCAGTGGACAGAGCAATCAGCCCCAGCATTTT. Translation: CASSGQSNQPQHF.

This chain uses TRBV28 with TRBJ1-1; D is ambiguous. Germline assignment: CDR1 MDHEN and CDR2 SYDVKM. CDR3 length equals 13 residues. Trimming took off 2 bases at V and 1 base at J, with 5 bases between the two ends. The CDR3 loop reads CASSLTPNTEAFF. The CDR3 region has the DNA TGTGCCAGCAGTTTAACACCGAACACTGAAGCTTTCTTT.

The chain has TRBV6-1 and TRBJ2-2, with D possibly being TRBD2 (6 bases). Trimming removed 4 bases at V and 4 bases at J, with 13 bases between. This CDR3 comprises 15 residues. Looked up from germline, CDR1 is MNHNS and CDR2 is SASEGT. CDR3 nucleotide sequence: TGTGCCAGCAGTGCTCGACTCGGGGGCACCGGGGAGCTGTTTTTT. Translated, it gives CASSARLGGTGELFF.

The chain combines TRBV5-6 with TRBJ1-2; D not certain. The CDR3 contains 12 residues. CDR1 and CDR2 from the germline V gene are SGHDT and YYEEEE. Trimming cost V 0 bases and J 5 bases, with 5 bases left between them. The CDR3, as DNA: TGTGCCAGCAGCTTGGAGCGTTATGGCTACACCTTC. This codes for CASSLERYGYTF.

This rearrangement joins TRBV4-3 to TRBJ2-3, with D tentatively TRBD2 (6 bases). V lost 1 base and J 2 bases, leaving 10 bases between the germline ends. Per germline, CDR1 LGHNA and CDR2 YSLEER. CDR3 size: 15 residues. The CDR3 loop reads CASSQGGGLTDTQYF. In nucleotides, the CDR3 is TGCGCCAGCAGCCAAGGGGGAGGACTCACAGATACGCAGTATTTT.

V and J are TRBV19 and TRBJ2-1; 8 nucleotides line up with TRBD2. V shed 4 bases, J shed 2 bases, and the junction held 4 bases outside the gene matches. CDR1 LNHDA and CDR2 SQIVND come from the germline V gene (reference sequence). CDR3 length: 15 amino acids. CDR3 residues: CASSKPGLAYNEQFF. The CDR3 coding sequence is TGTGCCAGTAGTAAACCGGGACTAGCCTACAATGAGCAGTTCTTC.

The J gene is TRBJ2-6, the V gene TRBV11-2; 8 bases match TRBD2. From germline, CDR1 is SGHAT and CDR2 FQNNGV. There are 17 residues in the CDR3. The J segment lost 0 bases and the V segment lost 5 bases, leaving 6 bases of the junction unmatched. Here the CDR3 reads CASSPIAGRSGANVLTF. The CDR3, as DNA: TGTGCCAGCAGCCCTATAGCGGGACGCTCTGGGGCCAACGTCCTGACTTTC.